The source of this TCR beta chain is a study of Graves' ophthalmopathy and Graves' hyperthyroidism. Looking at the study overall: The stable label applied to hyperthyroidism with no ophthalmopathy within 18 months of follow-up. Whole-study results and caveats: The majority of expanded thyroid clonotypes above 0.001 frequency also occurred in blood. Cross-validated, the 13-signature model showed 87.88%/81.08% sensitivity/specificity, and 80%/75% in the test set. The model predicted ophthalmopathy progression with about 69% sensitivity and 72.22% specificity.

As to this clonotype: What it binds is unknown. Given a much more abundant clone one base away, this may be a read error.

Amplification targeted the TCR beta CDR3 regions, with RNA transcripts as the source material. Second-round multiplex PCR came after first-round RT-PCR with HTBI primers. TCRdb called the multiplex PCR reads again in MiXCR, with one record for every CDR3 protein. The profile shows over a million distinct CDR3 sequences, about 38% of them singletons. In germline, CDR1 is ENHRY, CDR2 SYGVKD. Trimming took off 3 bases at V and 5 bases at J, with 17 bases between the two ends. The CDR3 totals 15 residues. What was sequenced was peripheral blood or thyroid tissue (not recorded which). The clonotype comes from an adult man with Graves' hyperthyroidism. V gene TRBV10-3 combines with J gene TRBJ2-7; D may be TRBD1 or TRBD2 (5 bases each). CDR3 region: CAISDRGQGVDEQYF. The CDR3 DNA follows: TGTGCCATCAGTGATAGAGGGCAGGGTGTCGACGAGCAGTACTTC.